These 7 T cell receptor beta chains originate from one sample sequenced in a study of cytomegalovirus exposure and HLA in healthy donors. This table comes from immunoSEQ multiplex PCR, and its TCRdb copy is limited to in-frame clones, with some not included. Among over 150,000 clones listed, over 85% were seen once. Sequenced material: PBMCs. Receptors originate from a woman aged 18-30 years in good health and CMV-seropositive.

The rearrangement uses TRBV6-6 and TRBJ2-5; 12 nucleotides line up with TRBD1. The germline gives CDR1 MNHNY, CDR2 SVGAGI (reference sequence). The V and J ends lost 7 bases and 5 bases, in that order; junction bases with no gene match: 8. The CDR3 length is 15 residues. The chain's CDR3 is CASTRDRGHSETQYF. The CDR3 DNA is TGTGCCAGCACCCGGGACAGGGGGCATTCGGAGACCCAGTACTTC.

This chain uses TRBV18 with TRBJ2-5; 9 nucleotides match TRBD1. The CDR3 covers 17 residues. CDR1 and CDR2 from the germline V gene are KGHSH and LQKENI. J lost 5 bases, V lost 2 bases, and 12 bases had no gene match. The CDR3 sequence is CASSPIYRTGDFETQYF. CDR3 DNA: TGTGCCAGCTCACCAATCTACAGGACAGGGGACTTCGAGACCCAGTACTTC. Using reference TRBV18 and TRBJ2-5 for the parts outside the CDR3, the full variable domain is NAGVMQNPRHLVRRRGQEARLRCSPMKGHSHVYWYRQLPEEGLKFMVYLQKENIIDESGMPKERFSAEFPKEGPSILRIQQVVRGDSAAYFCASSPIYRTGDFETQYFGPGTRLLVL.

The genes are TRBV2 and TRBJ2-2; D unclear. CDR1 and CDR2 (germline): SNHLY, FYNNEI. The CDR3 covers 13 residues. Trimming removed 4 bases from V and 7 bases from J, with 10 bases in between. This chain's CDR3 is CASSVGGGGELFF. The CDR3 DNA reads TGTGCCAGCAGTGTAGGTGGCGGCGGGGAGCTGTTTTTT.

The table lists this clone with a count of one. The V call is TRBV7-9, the J call TRBJ1-2; TRBD1 agrees at 12 bases. This CDR3 spans 15 amino acids. Germline values: CDR1 SEHNR, CDR2 FQNEAQ (reference sequence). V lost 5 bases, J lost 7 bases, and 8 bases stayed unmatched. In DNA form, the CDR3 reads TGTGCCAGCAGCCCGCCGGGACAGGGGGCTTTTGGCTACACCTTC. Translating it yields CASSPPGQGAFGYTF. The variable domain in full, with the rest retrieved from reference TRBV7-9 and TRBJ1-2, is DTGVSQNPRHKITKRGQNVTFRCDPISEHNRLYWYRQTLGQGPEFLTYFQNEAQLEKSRLLSDRFSAERPKGSFSTLEIQRTEQGDSAMYLCASSPPGQGAFGYTFGSGTRLTVV.

The chain employs TRBV7-3 and TRBJ1-1; D is unclear. The length of the CDR3 is 13 residues. From germline, CDR1 is SGHTA and CDR2 FQGTGA. V was pared by 2 bases and J by 5 bases, with 9 bases between. CDR3 in DNA: TGTGCCAGCAGCTTATCTAGGCGGACTGAAGCTTTCTTT. It translates to CASSLSRRTEAFF. The full variable domain, with the rest looked up from reference TRBV7-3 and TRBJ1-1, is GAGVSQTPSNKVTEKGKYVELRCDPISGHTALYWYRQSLGQGPEFLIYFQGTGAADDSGLPNDRFFAVRPEGSVSTLKIQRTERGDSAVYLCASSLSRRTEAFFGQGTRLTVV.

This chain joins TRBV27 and TRBJ1-5, with no clear D. The germline CDR1 and CDR2 sequences are MNHEY and SMNVEV (reference sequence). V shed 6 bases and J shed 3 bases, with 6 bases lying between them. This CDR3 has 12 residues. Written as DNA, the CDR3 is TGTGCCAGCAGCCAAAACAATCAGCCCCAGCATTTT. This translates into CASSQNNQPQHF.

The chain is built from TRBV29-1 and TRBJ2-7; TRBD2 aligns across 10 bases. The length of the CDR3 is 15 residues. Germline V gene sequence: CDR1 SQVTM, CDR2 ANQGSEA. With 3 bases clipped from V and 3 bases from J, the junction kept 8 bases outside the gene matches. DNA for the CDR3: TGCAGCGTTGAGGACCAAGCGGGAGGGCACTACGAGCAGTACTTC. It specifies CSVEDQAGGHYEQYF.